These 18 T cell receptor beta chains came from one sample sequenced in a study of long-term antiretroviral therapy in people with HIV. Assay version v3.0 of immunoSEQ was used, and it was run at survey level. Some clones are missing from TCRdb's copy, which holds only in-frame ones; the method was immunoSEQ multiplex PCR. The table includes approximately 35,000 clones, 94% detected once. The input for sequencing was unsorted PBMCs, taken 5 to 5.5 years after starting antiretroviral therapy. The receptors were sampled from a woman in her forties or fifties with HIV.

This chain links TRBV15 with TRBJ2-7, with a possible D match to TRBD2 (5 bases). The CDR3 has 15 residues. V dropped 0 bases and J dropped 3 bases, with 12 bases sitting between them. Germline V CDR1 and CDR2: LNHNV, YYDKDF (reference sequence). The CDR3 nucleotides read TGTGCCACCAGCAGAGAATACGGGAATCACTACGAGCAGTACTTC. Protein sequence: CATSREYGNHYEQYF.

This sequence joins TRBV15 and TRBJ2-7; D remains ambiguous. Germline assignment: CDR1 LNHNV and CDR2 YYDKDF (reference sequence). The V end lost 2 bases, the J end lost 2 bases, and 10 bases lay between the germline ends. CDR3 length: 14 residues. CDR3 region: CATSRQASPYEQYF. DNA for the CDR3: TGTGCCACCAGCAGACAGGCCAGCCCCTACGAGCAGTACTTC.

The chain employs TRBV7-3 and TRBJ2-1, with 8 bases that match TRBD2. The length of the CDR3 is 16 residues. Germline V CDR1 and CDR2: SGHTA, FQGTGA. Trimming removed 5 bases from V and 0 bases from J; junction bases left unmatched: 6. The CDR3 region is CASSPIAGSSYNEQFF. The CDR3 DNA follows: TGTGCCAGCAGCCCGATAGCGGGGAGCTCCTACAATGAGCAGTTCTTC.

J is TRBJ2-7 and V is TRBV15; D may be TRBD1 or TRBD2 (5 bases each). This CDR3 region has 16 residues. Germline loops: CDR1 LNHNV, CDR2 YYDKDF (reference sequence). V was trimmed by 1 base and J by 7 bases, leaving 20 bases between them. In DNA form, the CDR3 reads TGTGCCACCAGCAGAGCCTCCGGGACCCTTGGGTGGGAGCAGTACTTC. This gives the protein CATSRASGTLGWEQYF.

This chain links TRBV29-1 with TRBJ1-5; the match to TRBD1 covers 8 bases. The CDR3 extends over 14 amino acids. V shed 4 bases, J shed 7 bases, and the junction held 9 bases outside the gene matches. CDR1 SQVTM and CDR2 ANQGSEA come from the germline V gene. CDR3 in DNA: TGCAGCGTTGTCGAGCAGGGGGCTAAGCAGCCCCAGCATTTT. This encodes CSVVEQGAKQPQHF.

The gene calls are TRBV27 and TRBJ2-6; D might be TRBD1 (5 bases). Trimming shortened V by 3 bases and J by 4 bases, and 19 bases separated the two germline ends. Germline CDR1 reads MNHEY; CDR2 reads SMNVEV (reference sequence). There are 18 residues in the CDR3. CDR3 sequence (DNA): TGTGCCAGCAGTTTCTCGGTCAGGGAAACCTCCGGGGCCAACGTCCTGACTTTC. Its protein product is CASSFSVRETSGANVLTF.

In DNA, the CDR3 is TGTGCCAGCAGCGTTGACACAGGGTCCTCACCCCTCCACTTT. Translated: CASSVDTGSSPLHF. The rearrangement joins TRBV9 to TRBJ1-6, with D possibly matching TRBD1 (6 bases). The germline CDR1 and CDR2 sequences are SGDLS and YYNGEE. The CDR3 has 14 amino acids. Trimming took 2 bases from V and 10 from J, leaving 13 bases between them.

This chain joins TRBV30 and TRBJ2-7, with no clear D. CDR1 is GTSNPN and CDR2 is SVGIG in the germline V gene (reference sequence). V was cut by 5 bases and J by 5 bases, with 10 bases left in between. The CDR3 loop spans 11 amino acids. Here the CDR3 reads CAWSAQNEQYF. The CDR3 nucleotides read TGTGCCTGGTCGGCCCAAAACGAGCAGTACTTC.

The chain is built from TRBV7-6 and TRBJ1-1; D call uncertain. Looked up from germline, CDR1 is SGHVS and CDR2 is FNYEAQ. Deletions cut 1 base from V and 1 base from J, with 4 bases between. This CDR3 has 13 residues. CDR3 loop: CASSLGQNTEAFF. The CDR3 nucleotides read TGTGCCAGCAGCTTAGGCCAGAACACTGAAGCTTTCTTT.

The chain couples TRBV7-8 to TRBJ2-7; D remains unclear. The CDR3 has 14 amino acids. Deletions cut 1 base from V and 6 bases from J, with 13 bases between. Germline CDR1 is SGHVS and CDR2 is FQNEAQ. DNA of the CDR3: TGTGCCAGCAGCTTAGGCACCCCAGGTGGCGAGCAGTACTTC. Translation: CASSLGTPGGEQYF.

This clone showed up just once. The gene calls are TRBV5-4 and TRBJ1-4; D possibly corresponds to TRBD1 (6 bases). Trimming removed 3 bases from V and 3 bases from J, with 12 bases in between. The CDR3 is 15 residues long. Germline V lookup: CDR1 SGHNT, CDR2 YYREEE (reference sequence). CDR3 protein: CASSSRGIANEKLFF. As DNA, the CDR3 is TGTGCCAGCAGCTCCAGGGGAATAGCTAATGAAAAACTGTTTTTT. The full variable domain, completed using reference TRBV5-4 and TRBJ1-4, is ETGVTQSPTHLIKTRGQQVTLRCSSQSGHNTVSWYQQALGQGPQFIFQYYREEENGRGNFPPRFSGLQFPNYSSELNVNALELDDSALYLCASSSRGIANEKLFFGSGTQLSVL.

The chain carries TRBV19 and TRBJ1-2, with TRBD1 matching 8 bases. The CDR3 spans 13 residues. The V gene's germline CDR1 is LNHDA and CDR2 SQIVND (reference sequence). V was pared by 5 bases and J by 3 bases, with 2 bases of the junction left unmatched. The CDR3 loop reads CASSATGDYGYTF. DNA of the CDR3: TGTGCCAGTAGTGCGACAGGGGACTATGGCTACACCTTC.

CDR3 bases: TGCGCCAGCAGCTTGACGGACTATGGCTACACCTTC. Residues: CASSLTDYGYTF. The chain employs TRBV5-1 and TRBJ1-2; D is unclear. V dropped 1 base and J dropped 3 bases, with 4 bases sitting between them. Per germline, CDR1 SGHRS and CDR2 YFSETQ. This CDR3 is built from 12 residues.

The chain recombines TRBV27 with TRBJ1-3; 7 bases map to TRBD1. The CDR3 is 15 residues long. Germline V gene lookup returns CDR1 MNHEY and CDR2 SMNVEV (reference sequence). Trimming took 5 bases from V and 0 from J; bases not matched to a gene: 4. CDR3 protein: CASSAGTVSGNTIYF. CDR3 DNA sequence: TGTGCCAGCAGTGCCGGGACAGTCTCTGGAAACACCATATATTTT.

This sequence joins TRBV27 and TRBJ1-4; D possibly corresponds to TRBD1 (6 bases). Germline V lookup: CDR1 MNHEY, CDR2 SMNVEV (reference sequence). Between the trimmed V and J ends, which lost 5 bases and 5 bases, there was a span of 18 bases. The CDR3 has 16 amino acids. The chain's CDR3 is CASSRLPGQLNEKLFF. The CDR3, as DNA: TGTGCCAGCAGTAGGCTGCCCGGACAGCTGAATGAAAAACTGTTTTTT.

V usage is TRBV19 and J usage is TRBJ1-1; the D gene is possibly TRBD1 (5 bases). This CDR3 comprises 13 residues. Germline V CDR1 and CDR2: LNHDA, SQIVND (reference sequence). V dropped 7 bases and J dropped 3 bases, with 12 bases sitting between them. The CDR3 coding sequence is TGTGCCAGTAACCCCCAAGGGGACACTGAAGCTTTCTTT. This sequence encodes CASNPQGDTEAFF.

This clone has only one observation. V is TRBV9 and J is TRBJ2-2; tentatively, D is TRBD2 (6 bases). V lost 0 bases and J 6 bases, leaving 12 bases between the germline ends. This CDR3 comprises 15 residues. CDR1 and CDR2 from the germline V gene are SGDLS and YYNGEE. The CDR3 spells CASSVDGGFSGELFF. CDR3 coding DNA: TGTGCCAGCAGCGTAGATGGGGGGTTCTCCGGGGAGCTGTTTTTT. Together with reference TRBV9 and TRBJ2-2, the CDR3 gives the full variable domain: DSGVTQTPKHLITATGQRVTLRCSPRSGDLSVYWYQQSLDQGLQFLIQYYNGEERAKGNILERFSAQQFPDLHSELNLSSLELGDSALYFCASSVDGGFSGELFFGEGSRLTVL.

The V call is TRBV7-3, the J call TRBJ2-7, with D possibly matching TRBD1 (7 bases). Germline CDR1 SGHTA, CDR2 FQGTGA. The V end lost 5 bases, the J end lost 5 bases, and 16 bases lay between the germline ends. This CDR3 has 14 residues. Here the CDR3 reads CASSQTVRGDEQYF. DNA for the CDR3: TGTGCCAGCAGCCAAACAGTCAGGGGGGACGAGCAGTACTTC.